Below, one TCR beta chain is given with its context. Its antigen is not identified. TCRdb's copy holds only in-frame clones and misses some; the assay was immunoSEQ multiplex PCR. The sample contains about 120,000 clones, around nine tenths of which appear only once. These data originate in a study of T cell responses to AZD1222 COVID-19 vaccine. Study conclusions and caveats: Vaccine-associated CD4 TCRs ranged over spike, dominating at 160-218 and 743-854. Reportedly, nearly half of unique spike TCRs recognized epitopes outside B.1.351/B.1.1.7 mutations.

The receptor was isolated from an adult in good health. The source was peripheral blood, collected on day 0 of AZD1222 vaccination.

The CDR3 reads CATSRDPSYNEQFF. CDR3 coding DNA: TGTGCCACCAGCAGAGATCCAAGTTACAATGAGCAGTTCTTC. J is TRBJ2-1 and V is TRBV15; D unresolved. The V end lost 0 bases, the J end lost 4 bases, and 7 bases lay between the germline ends. Germline CDR1 LNHNV, CDR2 YYDKDF (reference sequence). The CDR3 spans 14 residues.